This T cell receptor beta chain was documented in a study of shared clonotypes between healthy human individuals. This CDR3 is built from 13 residues. Per germline, CDR1 LNHDA and CDR2 SQIVND (reference sequence). V was trimmed by 7 bases and J by 4 bases, leaving 11 bases between them. This table comes from immunoSEQ multiplex PCR, and its TCRdb copy is limited to in-frame clones, with some not included. The sample has over a million clones, approximately 97% seen once. The V gene is TRBV19, the J gene TRBJ2-1; TRBD2 is a possible D gene (5 bases). The sequence derives from a man in his thirties or forties in good health. The material sequenced was naive CD4+ T cells sorted from blood. Subset denoted: CD45RA+ positively selected. CDR3 sequence (DNA): TGTGCCAGTAATACGGGATTGTACAATGAGCAGTTCTTC. This encodes CASNTGLYNEQFF.